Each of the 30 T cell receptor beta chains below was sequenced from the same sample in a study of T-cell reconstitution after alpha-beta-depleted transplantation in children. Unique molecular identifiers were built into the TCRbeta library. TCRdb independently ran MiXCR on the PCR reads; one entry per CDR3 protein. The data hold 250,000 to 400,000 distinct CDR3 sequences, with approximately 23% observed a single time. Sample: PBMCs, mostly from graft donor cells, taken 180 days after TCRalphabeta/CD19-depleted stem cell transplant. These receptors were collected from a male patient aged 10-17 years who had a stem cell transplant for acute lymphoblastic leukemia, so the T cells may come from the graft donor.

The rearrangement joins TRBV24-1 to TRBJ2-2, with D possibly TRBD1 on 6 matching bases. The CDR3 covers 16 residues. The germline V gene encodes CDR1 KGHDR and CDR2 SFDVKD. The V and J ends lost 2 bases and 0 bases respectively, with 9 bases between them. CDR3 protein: CATSDWDTTNTGELFF. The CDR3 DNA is TGTGCCACCAGTGATTGGGACACCACGAACACCGGGGAGCTGTTTTTT.

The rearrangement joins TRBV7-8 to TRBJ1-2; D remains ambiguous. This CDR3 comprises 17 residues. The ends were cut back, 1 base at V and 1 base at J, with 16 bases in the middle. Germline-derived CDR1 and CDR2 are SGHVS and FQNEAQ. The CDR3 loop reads CASSLDPVRARNYGYTF. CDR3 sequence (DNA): TGTGCCAGCAGCTTAGATCCAGTGAGGGCGCGTAACTATGGCTACACCTTC. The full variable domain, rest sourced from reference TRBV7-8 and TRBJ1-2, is GAGVSQSPRYKVAKRGQDVALRCDPISGHVSLFWYQQALGQGPEFLTYFQNEAQLDKSGLPSDRFFAERPEGSVSTLKIQRTQQEDSAVYLCASSLDPVRARNYGYTFGSGTRLTVV.

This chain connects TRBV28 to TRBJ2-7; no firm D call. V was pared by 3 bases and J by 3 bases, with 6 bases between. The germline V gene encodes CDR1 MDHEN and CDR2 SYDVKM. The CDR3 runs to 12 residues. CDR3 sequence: CASSFVVYEQYF. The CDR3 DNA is TGTGCCAGCAGTTTTGTCGTCTACGAGCAGTACTTC.

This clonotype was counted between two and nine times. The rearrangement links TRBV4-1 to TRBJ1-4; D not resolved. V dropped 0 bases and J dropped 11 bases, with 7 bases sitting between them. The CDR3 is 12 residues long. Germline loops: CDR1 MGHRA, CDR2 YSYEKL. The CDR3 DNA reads TGCGCCAGCAGCCAAGATCTGGCGAAACTGTTTTTT. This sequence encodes CASSQDLAKLFF.

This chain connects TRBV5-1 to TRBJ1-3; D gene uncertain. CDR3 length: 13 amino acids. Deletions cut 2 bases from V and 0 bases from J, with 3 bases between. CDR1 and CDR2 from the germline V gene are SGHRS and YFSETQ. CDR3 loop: CASSFYSGNTIYF. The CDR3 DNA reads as TGCGCCAGCAGCTTTTACTCTGGAAACACCATATATTTT.

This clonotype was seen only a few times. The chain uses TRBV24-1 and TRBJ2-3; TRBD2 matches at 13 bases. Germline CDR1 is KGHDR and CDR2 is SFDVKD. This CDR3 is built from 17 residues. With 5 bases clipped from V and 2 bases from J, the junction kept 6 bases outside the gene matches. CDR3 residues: CATSAGTSGTYTDTQYF. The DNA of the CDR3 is TGTGCCACCAGTGCCGGGACTAGCGGGACCTACACAGATACGCAGTATTTT.

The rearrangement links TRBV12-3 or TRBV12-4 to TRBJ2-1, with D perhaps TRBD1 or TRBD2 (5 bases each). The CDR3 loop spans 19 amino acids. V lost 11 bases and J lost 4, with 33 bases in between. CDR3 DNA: TGTGCCTGCTGTTTAGAGGGGTTTGCAGAACCCTATTTTTACAATGAGCAGTTCTTC. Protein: CACCLEGFAEPYFYNEQFF.

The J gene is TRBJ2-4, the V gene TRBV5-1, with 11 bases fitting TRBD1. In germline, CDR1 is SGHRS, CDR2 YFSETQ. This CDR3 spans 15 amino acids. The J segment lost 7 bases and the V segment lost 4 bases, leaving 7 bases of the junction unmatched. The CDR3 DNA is TGCGCCAGCAGCCACGGGACAGGGGGTATGAACATTCAGTACTTC. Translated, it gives CASSHGTGGMNIQYF.

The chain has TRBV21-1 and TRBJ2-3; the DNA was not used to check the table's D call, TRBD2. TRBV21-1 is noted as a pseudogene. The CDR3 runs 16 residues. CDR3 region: CASSMGTSGRGDTQYF. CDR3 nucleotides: TGTGCCAGCAGCATGGGGACTAGCGGGAGAGGGGATACGCAGTATTTT.

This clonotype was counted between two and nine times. CDR3 sequence (DNA): TGCAGCGGCCGGACGGACCAGGACGAGCAGTACTTC. Amino acid sequence: CSGRTDQDEQYF. V usage is TRBV29-1 and J usage is TRBJ2-7; D is uncertain. Trimming took off 7 bases at V and 5 bases at J, with 15 bases between the two ends. The CDR3 sequence is 12 residues long. The germline CDR1 and CDR2 sequences are SQVTM and ANQGSEA.

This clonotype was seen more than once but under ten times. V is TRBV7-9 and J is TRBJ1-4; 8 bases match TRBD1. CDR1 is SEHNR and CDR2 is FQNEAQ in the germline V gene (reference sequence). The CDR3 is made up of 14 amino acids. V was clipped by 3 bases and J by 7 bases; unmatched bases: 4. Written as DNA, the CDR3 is TGTGCCAGCAGCTTCGAAACAGGGGGTGAAAAACTGTTTTTT. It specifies CASSFETGGEKLFF.

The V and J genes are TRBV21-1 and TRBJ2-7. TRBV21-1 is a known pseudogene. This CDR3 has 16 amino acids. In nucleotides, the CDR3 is TGTGCCAGCAGCAAAGCGTCGGGGTGTTTGGCCTACGAGCAGTACTTC. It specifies CASSKASGCLAYEQYF.

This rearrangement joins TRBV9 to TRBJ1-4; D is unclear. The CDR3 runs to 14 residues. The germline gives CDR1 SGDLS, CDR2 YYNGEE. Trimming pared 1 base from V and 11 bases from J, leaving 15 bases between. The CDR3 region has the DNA TGTGCCAGCAGCGTAAGGAGTACGAGAGACAAACTGTTTTTT. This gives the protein CASSVRSTRDKLFF.

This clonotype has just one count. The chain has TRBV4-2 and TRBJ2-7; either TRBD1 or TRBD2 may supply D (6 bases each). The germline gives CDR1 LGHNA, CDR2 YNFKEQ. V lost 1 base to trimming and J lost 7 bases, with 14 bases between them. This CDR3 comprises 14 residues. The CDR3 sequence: CASSQATGAGEQYF. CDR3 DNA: TGTGCCAGCAGCCAAGCTACGGGGGCGGGTGAGCAGTACTTC.

In DNA, the CDR3 is TGTGCCAGCAGGACGACGGGAAAGGGTCGAGCTTTCTTT. This encodes CASRTTGKGRAFF. The V call is TRBV4-2, the J call TRBJ1-1; D ambiguous. In germline, CDR1 is LGHNA, CDR2 YNFKEQ. The CDR3 is made up of 13 amino acids. The V end was cut by 6 bases, the J end by 10 bases, with 18 bases between.

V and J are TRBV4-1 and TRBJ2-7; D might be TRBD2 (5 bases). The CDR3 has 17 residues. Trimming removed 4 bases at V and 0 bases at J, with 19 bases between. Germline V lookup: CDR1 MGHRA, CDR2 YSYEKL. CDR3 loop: CASSPSWSGLDSYEQYF. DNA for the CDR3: TGCGCCAGCAGCCCAAGCTGGAGCGGCCTCGACTCCTACGAGCAGTACTTC.

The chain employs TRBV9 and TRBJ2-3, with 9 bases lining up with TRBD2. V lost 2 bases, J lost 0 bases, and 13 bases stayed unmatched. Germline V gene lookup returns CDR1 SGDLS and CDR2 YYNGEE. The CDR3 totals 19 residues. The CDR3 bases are TGTGCCAGCAGCGTCCACCCGACTAGCGGAGGACCTAGCACAGATACGCAGTATTTT. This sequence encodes CASSVHPTSGGPSTDTQYF.

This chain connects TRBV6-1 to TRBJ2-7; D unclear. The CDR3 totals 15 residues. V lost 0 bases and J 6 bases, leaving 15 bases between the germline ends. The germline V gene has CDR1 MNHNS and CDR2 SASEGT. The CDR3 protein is CASSEAGYRAPEQYF. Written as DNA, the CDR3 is TGTGCCAGCAGTGAAGCGGGGTATCGAGCTCCCGAGCAGTACTTC.

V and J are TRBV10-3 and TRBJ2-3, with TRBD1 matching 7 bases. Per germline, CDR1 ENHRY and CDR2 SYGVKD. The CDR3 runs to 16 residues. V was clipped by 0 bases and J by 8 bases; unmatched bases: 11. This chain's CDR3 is CAISESSGGELGTQYF. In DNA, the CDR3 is TGTGCCATCAGTGAGTCGTCAGGGGGAGAGTTGGGTACGCAGTATTTT.

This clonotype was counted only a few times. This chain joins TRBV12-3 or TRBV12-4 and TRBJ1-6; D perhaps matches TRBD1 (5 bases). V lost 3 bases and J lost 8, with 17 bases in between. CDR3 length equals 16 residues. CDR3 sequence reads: CASSFLRGGKDSPLHF. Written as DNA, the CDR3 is TGTGCCAGCAGTTTCCTGAGGGGTGGCAAGGATTCACCCCTCCACTTT.

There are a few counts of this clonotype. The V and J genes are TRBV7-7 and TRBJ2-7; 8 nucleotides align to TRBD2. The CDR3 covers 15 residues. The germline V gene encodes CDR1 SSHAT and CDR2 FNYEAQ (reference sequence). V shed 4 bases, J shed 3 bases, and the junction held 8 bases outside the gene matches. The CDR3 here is CASSYAAGASYEQYF. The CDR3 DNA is TGTGCCAGCAGCTATGCAGCGGGAGCTAGCTACGAGCAGTACTTC.

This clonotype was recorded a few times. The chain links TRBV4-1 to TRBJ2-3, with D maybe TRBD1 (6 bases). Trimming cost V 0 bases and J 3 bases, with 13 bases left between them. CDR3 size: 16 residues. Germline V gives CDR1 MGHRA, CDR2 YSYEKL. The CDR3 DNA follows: TGCGCCAGCAGCCAAGAAGGGGGATTGGGTACAGATACGCAGTATTTT. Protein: CASSQEGGLGTDTQYF.

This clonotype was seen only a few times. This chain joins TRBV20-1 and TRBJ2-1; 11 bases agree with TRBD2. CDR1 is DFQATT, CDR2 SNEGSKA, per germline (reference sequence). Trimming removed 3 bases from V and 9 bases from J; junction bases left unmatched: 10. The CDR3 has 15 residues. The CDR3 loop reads CSASMTSGKWGEQFF. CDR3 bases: TGCAGTGCTAGCATGACTAGCGGGAAATGGGGTGAGCAGTTCTTC.

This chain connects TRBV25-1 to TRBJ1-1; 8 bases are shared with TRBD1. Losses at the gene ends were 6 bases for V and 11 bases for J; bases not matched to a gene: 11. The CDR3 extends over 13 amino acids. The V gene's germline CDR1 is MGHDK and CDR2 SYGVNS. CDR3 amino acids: CASRQGAGLGAFF. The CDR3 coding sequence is TGTGCCAGCAGGCAGGGGGCCGGCTTGGGGGCTTTCTTT.

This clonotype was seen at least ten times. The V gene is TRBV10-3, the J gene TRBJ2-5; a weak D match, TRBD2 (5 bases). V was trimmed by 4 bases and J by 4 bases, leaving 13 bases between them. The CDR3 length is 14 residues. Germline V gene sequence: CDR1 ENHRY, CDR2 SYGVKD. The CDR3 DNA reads TGTGCCATCAGTGCCCGGGCTAGCCCAGAGACCCAGTACTTC. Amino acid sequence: CAISARASPETQYF.

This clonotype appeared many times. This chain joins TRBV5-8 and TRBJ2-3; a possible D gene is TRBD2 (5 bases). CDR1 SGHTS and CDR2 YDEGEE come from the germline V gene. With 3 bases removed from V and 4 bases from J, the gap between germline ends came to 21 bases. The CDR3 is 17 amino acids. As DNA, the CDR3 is TGTGCCAGCAGCTCCTCTCGTGGAGGAAGGAAAGCAGATACGCAGTATTTT. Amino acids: CASSSSRGGRKADTQYF. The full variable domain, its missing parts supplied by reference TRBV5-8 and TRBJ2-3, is EAGVTQSPTHLIKTRGQQATLRCSPISGHTSVYWYQQALGLGLQFLLWYDEGEERNRGNFPPRFSGRQFPNYSSELNVNALELEDSALYLCASSSSRGGRKADTQYFGPGTRLTVL.

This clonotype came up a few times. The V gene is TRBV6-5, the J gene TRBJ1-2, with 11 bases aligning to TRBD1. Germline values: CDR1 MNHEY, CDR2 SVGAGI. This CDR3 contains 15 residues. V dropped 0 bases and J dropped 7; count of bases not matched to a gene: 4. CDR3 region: CASSYSGQGASGYTF. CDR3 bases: TGTGCCAGCAGTTACTCTGGACAGGGGGCGTCTGGCTACACCTTC.

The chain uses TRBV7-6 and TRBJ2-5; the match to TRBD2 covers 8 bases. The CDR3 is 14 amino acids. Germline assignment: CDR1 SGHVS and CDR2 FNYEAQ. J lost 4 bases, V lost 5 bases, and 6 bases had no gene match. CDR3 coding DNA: TGTGCCAGCAGCGTTAGCGGGACGGTAGAGACCCAGTACTTC. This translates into CASSVSGTVETQYF.

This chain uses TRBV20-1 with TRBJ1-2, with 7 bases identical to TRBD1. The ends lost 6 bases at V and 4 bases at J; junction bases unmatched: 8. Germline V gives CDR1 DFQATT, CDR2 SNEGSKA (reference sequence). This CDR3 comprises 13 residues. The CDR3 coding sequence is TGCAGTGCGAGACAGGGAGTGGCCTATGGCTACACCTTC. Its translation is CSARQGVAYGYTF.

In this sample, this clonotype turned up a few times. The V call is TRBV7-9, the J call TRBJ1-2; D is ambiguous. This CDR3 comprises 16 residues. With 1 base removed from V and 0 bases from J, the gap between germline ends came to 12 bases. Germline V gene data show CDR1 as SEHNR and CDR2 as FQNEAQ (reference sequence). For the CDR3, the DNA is TGTGCCAGCAGCTTAGGGAGAGGAGACGCTAACTATGGCTACACCTTC. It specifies CASSLGRGDANYGYTF.